The 26 T cell receptor beta chains given below trace back to one sample, sequenced in a study of technical replicates of blood from a handful of donors. Profiled with immunoSEQ multiplex PCR; TCRdb holds only in-frame clones, not every one. This sample has 85,000 to 100,000 clones; 95% occur once, and the top ten carry 0.2% to 0.25%. The specimen was T cells isolated from PBMCs. The receptors were gathered from a human donor in good health.

The CDR3 DNA reads TGTGCCAGCAGCCAGTTGGGCAGTCCAACTTCACCCCTCCACTTT. Residues: CASSQLGSPTSPLHF. The chain recombines TRBV7-9 with TRBJ1-6; D is uncertain. Germline CDR1 SEHNR, CDR2 FQNEAQ (reference sequence). V dropped 5 bases and J dropped 9 bases, with 17 bases sitting between them. The CDR3 sequence is 15 residues long.

The chain carries TRBV7-9 and TRBJ1-2; D remains ambiguous. Per the germline V gene, CDR1 is SEHNR and CDR2 is FQNEAQ (reference sequence). The germline V and J ends were trimmed by 1 base and 5 bases, with 17 bases remaining between them. The CDR3 has 16 residues. The CDR3 DNA follows: TGTGCCAGCAGCTTAGGGAACCGGGATTTGATATATGGCTACACCTTC. Translated: CASSLGNRDLIYGYTF.

V gene TRBV19 combines with J gene TRBJ2-6, with D perhaps matching TRBD2 (5 bases). The germline V gene has CDR1 LNHDA and CDR2 SQIVND (reference sequence). This CDR3 spans 16 amino acids. Between the trimmed V and J ends, which lost 1 base and 0 bases, there was a span of 7 bases. The CDR3 region is CASSIAGLSGANVLTF. The CDR3 DNA is TGTGCCAGTAGTATAGCCGGACTCTCTGGGGCCAACGTCCTGACTTTC.

The chain joins TRBV18 to TRBJ2-3; 9 bases match TRBD1. Germline CDR1 is KGHSH and CDR2 is LQKENI. J was trimmed by 4 bases and V by 6 bases; bases with no gene match: 5. There are 14 residues in the CDR3. CDR3 sequence reads: CASSRNRGPDTQYF. The CDR3 nucleotides read TGTGCCAGCTCCCGGAACAGGGGGCCAGATACGCAGTATTTT.

A single count supports this clone. The J gene is TRBJ2-7, the V gene TRBV27; 7 bases are a match to TRBD2. V lost 5 bases to trimming and J lost 3 bases; unmatched junction nucleotides: 7. This CDR3 contains 14 residues. Germline V gene data show CDR1 as MNHEY and CDR2 as SMNVEV (reference sequence). The CDR3 region is CASSPSGTYYEQYF. In DNA form, the CDR3 reads TGTGCCAGCAGTCCAAGCGGGACTTACTACGAGCAGTACTTC.

The chain combines TRBV5-1 with TRBJ2-7; TRBD2 matches at 10 bases. With V trimmed by 5 bases and J by 5 bases, 13 bases remained unmatched. The CDR3 has 16 residues. The V gene's germline CDR1 is SGHRS and CDR2 YFSETQ. The CDR3 spells CASSRAGGGYPHEQYF. The CDR3 coding sequence is TGCGCCAGCAGTAGAGCGGGAGGGGGGTACCCCCACGAGCAGTACTTC. Filled out from reference TRBV5-1 and TRBJ2-7, the complete variable domain reads KAGVTQTPRYLIKTRGQQVTLSCSPISGHRSVSWYQQTPGQGLQFLFEYFSETQRNKGNFPGRFSGRQFSNSRSEMNVSTLELGDSALYLCASSRAGGGYPHEQYFGPGTRLTVT.

This clone was recorded only once. The chain joins TRBV10-3 to TRBJ2-7; tentative D call: TRBD1 (5 bases). The germline V gene encodes CDR1 ENHRY and CDR2 SYGVKD. The CDR3 runs to 14 residues. The V end lost 8 bases, the J end lost 2 bases, and 16 bases lay between the germline ends. CDR3 nucleotides: TGTGCCATCTCTGACCAGGGCGGAACCTACGAGCAGTACTTC. Translating gives CAISDQGGTYEQYF.

The rearrangement joins TRBV11-3 to TRBJ2-1; D is uncertain. The CDR3 covers 13 residues. The germline V and J ends were trimmed by 4 bases and 5 bases, with 9 bases remaining between them. The germline V gene has CDR1 SGHNT and CDR2 YENEEA. The CDR3 protein is CASSSFRDNEQFF. In DNA form, the CDR3 reads TGTGCCAGCAGCTCCTTCCGGGACAATGAGCAGTTCTTC.

The V and J genes are TRBV7-8 and TRBJ1-2, with D possibly TRBD1 on 5 matching bases. From germline, CDR1 is SGHVS and CDR2 FQNEAQ. With 5 bases removed from V and 5 bases from J, the gap between germline ends came to 18 bases. The CDR3 is made up of 15 amino acids. The CDR3 spells CASSTGTPVRYGYTF. CDR3 bases: TGTGCCAGCAGCACCGGGACTCCTGTACGTTATGGCTACACCTTC.

This rearrangement joins TRBV9 to TRBJ1-3; weak D call: TRBD1 (5 bases). Trimming pared 5 bases from V and 0 bases from J, leaving 12 bases between. This CDR3 is 15 amino acids long. Looked up from germline, CDR1 is SGDLS and CDR2 is YYNGEE. DNA of the CDR3: TGTGCCAGCAGTGGGACGGGGGGCTCTGGAAACACCATATATTTT. Protein: CASSGTGGSGNTIYF.

The chain couples TRBV6-1 to TRBJ2-7, with 9 bases aligning to TRBD2. J was trimmed by 3 bases and V by 4 bases; bases with no gene match: 10. Germline V CDR1 and CDR2: MNHNS, SASEGT. The CDR3 spans 16 residues. The CDR3 sequence is CASSVAGVTLGYEQYF. CDR3 coding DNA: TGTGCCAGCAGTGTAGCGGGAGTTACCCTTGGCTACGAGCAGTACTTC.

The V and J genes are TRBV7-8 and TRBJ1-5, with a tentative D call TRBD1 (5 bases). V was shortened by 3 bases and J by 2 bases, with 8 bases between the two germline ends. The V gene's germline CDR1 is SGHVS and CDR2 FQNEAQ. The CDR3 loop spans 14 amino acids. The CDR3: CASSLARGNQPQHF. The CDR3 DNA reads TGTGCCAGCAGCTTGGCCAGGGGCAATCAGCCCCAGCATTTT.

V is TRBV9 and J is TRBJ2-1; possible D gene TRBD1, 6 bases. Trimming took off 0 bases at V and 12 bases at J, with 19 bases between the two ends. Germline V gene lookup returns CDR1 SGDLS and CDR2 YYNGEE. The CDR3 length is 15 residues. CDR3 coding DNA: TGTGCCAGCAGCGTAGTGGGCCTAGGGGGTGGATTGCAGTTCTTC. It specifies CASSVVGLGGGLQFF.

V gene TRBV19 combines with J gene TRBJ2-1; D call uncertain. The CDR3 is 13 residues long. V gave up 1 base and J gave up 5 bases, with 6 bases separating them. Germline lookup yields CDR1 LNHDA and CDR2 SQIVND (reference sequence). CDR3 sequence: CASSIAENNEQFF. CDR3 coding DNA: TGTGCCAGTAGTATAGCCGAGAACAATGAGCAGTTCTTC.

The rearrangement links TRBV9 to TRBJ2-2; D is perhaps TRBD1 (5 bases). Looked up from germline, CDR1 is SGDLS and CDR2 is YYNGEE. V dropped 4 bases and J dropped 9 bases, with 16 bases sitting between them. The CDR3 is 14 residues long. The CDR3 reads CASSPLRGERELFF. The CDR3 DNA reads TGTGCCAGCAGCCCCTTAAGGGGCGAACGGGAGCTGTTTTTT.

This chain joins TRBV9 and TRBJ2-2, with D possibly TRBD2 on 5 matching bases. The CDR3 loop spans 18 amino acids. Germline V gene lookup returns CDR1 SGDLS and CDR2 YYNGEE. V was shortened by 0 bases and J by 0 bases, with 15 bases between the two germline ends. The CDR3 sequence is CASSVGIEGRANTGELFF. In nucleotides, the CDR3 is TGTGCCAGCAGCGTAGGGATCGAAGGGCGGGCGAACACCGGGGAGCTGTTTTTT.

The CDR3, as DNA: TGTGCCAGCAGCCCTAAGACAGGGCGGGACACTGAAGCTTTCTTT. It codes for CASSPKTGRDTEAFF. This chain links TRBV5-4 with TRBJ1-1, with 7 bases that match TRBD1. After removal of 4 bases from V and 3 bases from J, the junction contained 9 bases not matched to a gene. The germline CDR1 and CDR2 sequences are SGHNT and YYREEE (reference sequence). CDR3 length: 15 amino acids.

V usage is TRBV18 and J usage is TRBJ2-3; D is undetermined. Germline V lookup: CDR1 KGHSH, CDR2 LQKENI. This CDR3 comprises 13 residues. With 3 bases removed from V and 2 bases from J, the gap between germline ends came to 6 bases. Here the CDR3 reads CASSPDFTDTQYF. The CDR3 DNA reads as TGTGCCAGCTCACCCGACTTCACAGATACGCAGTATTTT.

This clone was seen once. The chain links TRBV4-1 to TRBJ2-1, with 7 bases matching TRBD2. The CDR3 runs to 16 residues. V shed 0 bases, J shed 7 bases, and the junction held 9 bases outside the gene matches. Germline CDR1 is MGHRA and CDR2 is YSYEKL. In DNA form, the CDR3 reads TGCGCCAGCAGCCAAGACCACCTAGCGGTCCGGAATGAGCAGTTCTTC. Its protein product is CASSQDHLAVRNEQFF.

The V gene is TRBV19, the J gene TRBJ2-2; 7 positions match TRBD2. Trimming took 6 bases from V and 6 from J; bases not matched to a gene: 10. CDR3 length equals 15 residues. Germline CDR1 and CDR2: LNHDA and SQIVND (reference sequence). The chain's CDR3 is CASRFGGSISGELFF. CDR3 nucleotide sequence: TGTGCCAGTAGGTTCGGCGGGAGTATCTCCGGGGAGCTGTTTTTT.

The rearrangement uses TRBV5-4 and TRBJ1-2, with D tentatively TRBD1 (5 bases). Per germline, CDR1 SGHNT and CDR2 YYREEE (reference sequence). This CDR3 spans 17 amino acids. The ends were cut back, 0 bases at V and 0 bases at J, with 15 bases in the middle. The CDR3 DNA reads TGTGCCAGCAGCTTGGATGGGGGACTACTAACTAACTATGGCTACACCTTC. The encoded protein is CASSLDGGLLTNYGYTF. Complete variable domain (other parts from reference TRBV5-4 and TRBJ1-2): ETGVTQSPTHLIKTRGQQVTLRCSSQSGHNTVSWYQQALGQGPQFIFQYYREEENGRGNFPPRFSGLQFPNYSSELNVNALELDDSALYLCASSLDGGLLTNYGYTFGSGTRLTVV.

The chain combines TRBV5-1 with TRBJ2-3; no firm D call. Looked up from germline, CDR1 is SGHRS and CDR2 is YFSETQ. V lost 1 base and J lost 0, with 12 bases in between. The CDR3 spans 16 residues. The CDR3 loop is CASSLTARISTDTQYF. For the CDR3, the DNA is TGCGCCAGCAGCTTGACCGCCAGAATTAGCACAGATACGCAGTATTTT. Complete variable domain (other parts from reference TRBV5-1 and TRBJ2-3): KAGVTQTPRYLIKTRGQQVTLSCSPISGHRSVSWYQQTPGQGLQFLFEYFSETQRNKGNFPGRFSGRQFSNSRSEMNVSTLELGDSALYLCASSLTARISTDTQYFGPGTRLTVL.

V usage is TRBV11-2 and J usage is TRBJ2-2, with TRBD2 identical over 9 bases. The CDR3 is 14 residues long. V was clipped by 7 bases and J by 5 bases; unmatched bases: 5. Per the germline V gene, CDR1 is SGHAT and CDR2 is FQNNGV. The CDR3 DNA follows: TGTGCCAGCACCTTTACTAGCGGGACCGGGGAGCTGTTTTTT. Translated, it gives CASTFTSGTGELFF.

V is TRBV11-2 and J is TRBJ2-3; D gene uncertain. This CDR3 has 16 residues. The germline CDR1 and CDR2 sequences are SGHAT and FQNNGV. Trimming removed 2 bases from V and 0 bases from J, with 12 bases in between. The CDR3 sequence is CASSLSGGPSTDTQYF. The CDR3, as DNA: TGTGCCAGCAGCTTATCTGGCGGCCCTAGCACAGATACGCAGTATTTT.

This chain joins TRBV12-2 and TRBJ2-7; the table gives TRBD2 as D, unverified against the DNA. TRBV12-2 is annotated as a pseudogene. This CDR3 has 16 residues. CDR3 nucleotides: TGTGCAAGTCGCCCCCCTCGAGGGCGGCACTCCTACGAGCAGTACTTC. Translating gives CASRPPRGRHSYEQYF.

The chain carries TRBV19 and TRBJ2-7, with TRBD2 as a possible D gene (6 bases). V was clipped by 6 bases and J by 12 bases, with 15 bases between them. The V gene's germline CDR1 is LNHDA and CDR2 SQIVND (reference sequence). CDR3 length: 11 amino acids. The CDR3, as DNA: TGTGCCAGTAGACGGGACTTTATTCTGTACTTC. This sequence encodes CASRRDFILYF.